This paragraph covers one T cell receptor (beta chain) sequence. This sample is drawn from a study of blood T cell repertoires in COVID-19. Using immunoSEQ multiplex PCR, the repertoire was profiled, and TCRdb retains in-frame clones only, with some absent. The data show 60,000 to 85,000 clones, 80% to 90% seen once. This CDR3 is built from 14 residues. Per the germline V gene, CDR1 is SGHAT and CDR2 is FQNNGV. Trimming removed 7 bases at V and 6 bases at J, with 19 bases between. This sequence originates from a woman of 80 years or more with active or convalescent COVID-19. The chain combines TRBV11-2 with TRBJ2-7; weak D call: TRBD2 (5 bases). Source material: peripheral blood. CDR3 nucleotide sequence: TGTGCCAGCACCGTTGAGGGCAGGCTAGGCGAGCAGTACTTC. It encodes CASTVEGRLGEQYF.